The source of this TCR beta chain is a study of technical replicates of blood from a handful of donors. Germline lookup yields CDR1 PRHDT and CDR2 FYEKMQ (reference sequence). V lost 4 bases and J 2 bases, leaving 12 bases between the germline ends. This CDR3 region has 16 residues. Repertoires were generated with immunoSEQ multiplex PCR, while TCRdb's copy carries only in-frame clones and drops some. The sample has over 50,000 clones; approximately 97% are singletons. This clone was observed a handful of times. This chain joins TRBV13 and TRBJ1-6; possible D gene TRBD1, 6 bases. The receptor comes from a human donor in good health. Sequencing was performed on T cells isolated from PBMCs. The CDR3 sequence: CASSSQGSTYNSPLHF. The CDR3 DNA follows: TGTGCCAGCAGCTCACAGGGTTCAACCTATAATTCACCCCTCCACTTT.